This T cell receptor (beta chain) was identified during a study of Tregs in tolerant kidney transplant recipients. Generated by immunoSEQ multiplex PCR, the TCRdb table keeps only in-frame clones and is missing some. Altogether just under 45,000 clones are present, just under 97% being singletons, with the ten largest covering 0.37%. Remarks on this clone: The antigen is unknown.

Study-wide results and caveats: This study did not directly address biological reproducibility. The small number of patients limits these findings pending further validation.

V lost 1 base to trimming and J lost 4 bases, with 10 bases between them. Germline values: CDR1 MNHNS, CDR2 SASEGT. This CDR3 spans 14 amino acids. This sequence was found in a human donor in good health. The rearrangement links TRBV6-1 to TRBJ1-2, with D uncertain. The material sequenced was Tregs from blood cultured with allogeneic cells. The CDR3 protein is CASSEGGGIYGYTF. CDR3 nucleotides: TGTGCCAGCAGTGAAGGTGGAGGCATCTATGGCTACACCTTC.